This T cell receptor beta chain was identified during a study of T cells in Graves' hyperthyroidism and ophthalmopathy. The study's findings and limits: The model foresaw ophthalmopathy a median roughly 6.3 months prior to onset.

Trimming cost V 8 bases and J 1 base, with 5 bases left between them. Germline CDR1 MNHEY, CDR2 SVGAGI. The CDR3 length is 11 residues. In this sample, this clonotype turned up many times. Antigen: not known. Regions amplified from RNA transcripts were the TCR beta CDR3 regions. The primer set for the first-round RT-PCR of the TCR CDR3 was HTBI. One entry per CDR3 protein, called by TCRdb with MiXCR from the multiplex PCR reads. Of some 550,000 distinct CDR3 sequences in the sample, less than 25% were seen once. The chain carries TRBV6-5 and TRBJ1-1, with D hard to call. The sample was blood. This receptor was obtained from a young man with Graves' hyperthyroidism. In nucleotides, the CDR3 is TGTGCCAGCGGAGCGAACACTGAAGCTTTCTTT. Translation: CASGANTEAFF.